This T cell receptor beta chain was obtained from a study of blood T cells in healthy people across ages. Findings and caveats of the study: Bulk PBMC profiling left naive and antigen-experienced comparisons inconclusive. Age brought a roughly linear fall in TCR beta diversity measured per million T cells.

The CDR3 spans 16 residues. Germline lookup yields CDR1 SGHTA and CDR2 FQGNSA. The second PCR ran roughly 7 to 12 cycles with a sample-barcoded 5' primer and J-beta primers. One entry per CDR3 protein results from TCRdb running MiXCR on the 5' RACE reads. The profile shows roughly 560,000 distinct CDR3 sequences, around 24% of them singletons. Aged about 6 to 95, donors were systemically healthy Caucasians from Russia. Comment on this clonotype: Its specificity is unknown. Mismatch with germline at one junction end may stem from a read error.

The data were also submitted as part of a second study, on T cells of mothers and their children. That report adds: Across the analysis, no persistent microchimeric T cell clones were detected.

Sequenced material: blood. This TCR came from a boy between 5 and 17 years old in good health. The V and J genes are TRBV7-2 and TRBJ1-1, with a possible D match to TRBD1 (6 bases). In nucleotides, the CDR3 is TGTGCCAGCAGCTTACTATACTGGGACACGAACACTGGAGCTTTCTTT. Amino acids: CASSLLYWDTNTGAFF.